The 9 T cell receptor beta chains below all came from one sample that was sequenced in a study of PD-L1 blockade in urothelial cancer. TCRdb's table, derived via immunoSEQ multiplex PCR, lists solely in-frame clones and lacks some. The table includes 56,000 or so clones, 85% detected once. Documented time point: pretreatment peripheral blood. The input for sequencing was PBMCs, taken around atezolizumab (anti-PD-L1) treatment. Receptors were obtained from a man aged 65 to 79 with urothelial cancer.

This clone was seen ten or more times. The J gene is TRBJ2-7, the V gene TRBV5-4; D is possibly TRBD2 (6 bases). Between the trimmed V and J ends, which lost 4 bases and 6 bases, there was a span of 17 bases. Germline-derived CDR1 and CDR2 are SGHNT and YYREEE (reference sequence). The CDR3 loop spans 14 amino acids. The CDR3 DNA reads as TGTGCCAGCAGCGCGGGGCCCGGGGATTCCGAGCAGTACTTC. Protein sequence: CASSAGPGDSEQYF.

The CDR3 protein is CASSPVLTTFPNTGELFF. For the CDR3, the DNA is TGTGCCAGCTCACCGGTGCTGACTACCTTTCCGAACACCGGGGAGCTGTTTTTT. The rearrangement links TRBV18 to TRBJ2-2, with D tentatively TRBD2 (5 bases). Germline V CDR1 and CDR2: KGHSH, LQKENI. The CDR3 consists of 18 residues. Trimming took off 3 bases at V and 0 bases at J, with 17 bases between the two ends.

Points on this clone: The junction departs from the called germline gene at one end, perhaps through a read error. The CDR3, as DNA: TGTGCCAGCGCACCGGGACAGGGACCTAACTATGGCTACACCTTC. Translation: CASAPGQGPNYGYTF. The rearrangement uses TRBV18 and TRBJ1-2; 9 nucleotides align to TRBD1. CDR3 length: 15 amino acids. Germline loops: CDR1 KGHSH, CDR2 LQKENI.

CDR3 protein: CASSAGTGNTGELFF. The DNA for the CDR3 is TGCGCCAGCAGCGCCGGGACAGGGAACACCGGGGAGCTGTTTTTT. This chain uses TRBV5-1 with TRBJ2-2, with 8 nucleotides matching TRBD1. This CDR3 is 15 amino acids long. Germline CDR1 is SGHRS and CDR2 is YFSETQ. Unmatched junction bases numbered 3, after V lost 4 bases and J lost 1 base.

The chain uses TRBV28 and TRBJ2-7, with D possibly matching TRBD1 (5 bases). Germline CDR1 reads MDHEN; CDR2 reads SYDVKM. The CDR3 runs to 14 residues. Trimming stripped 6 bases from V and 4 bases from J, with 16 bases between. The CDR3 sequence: CASRGPGLWYEQYF. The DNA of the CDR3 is TGTGCCAGCAGAGGACCAGGGCTCTGGTACGAGCAGTACTTC.

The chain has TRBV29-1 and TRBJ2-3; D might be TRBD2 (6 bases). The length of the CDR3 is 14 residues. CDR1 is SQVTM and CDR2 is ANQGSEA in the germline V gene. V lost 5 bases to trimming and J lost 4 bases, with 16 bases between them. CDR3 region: CSVSSSVLADTQYF. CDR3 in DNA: TGCAGCGTTTCGTCTAGCGTTCTGGCAGATACGCAGTATTTT.

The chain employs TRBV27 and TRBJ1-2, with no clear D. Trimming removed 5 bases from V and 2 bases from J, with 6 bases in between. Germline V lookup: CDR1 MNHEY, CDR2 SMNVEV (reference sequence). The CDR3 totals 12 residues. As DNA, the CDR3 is TGTGCCAGCAGTGCTACCAACTATGGCTACACCTTC. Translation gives CASSATNYGYTF.

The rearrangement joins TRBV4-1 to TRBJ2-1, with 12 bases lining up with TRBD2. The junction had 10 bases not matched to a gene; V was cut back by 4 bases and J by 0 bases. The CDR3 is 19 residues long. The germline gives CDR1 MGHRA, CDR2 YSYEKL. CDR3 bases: TGCGCCAGCAGCCGGGGGGGACTAGCGGGTCCGAGCTCCTACAATGAGCAGTTCTTC. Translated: CASSRGGLAGPSSYNEQFF.

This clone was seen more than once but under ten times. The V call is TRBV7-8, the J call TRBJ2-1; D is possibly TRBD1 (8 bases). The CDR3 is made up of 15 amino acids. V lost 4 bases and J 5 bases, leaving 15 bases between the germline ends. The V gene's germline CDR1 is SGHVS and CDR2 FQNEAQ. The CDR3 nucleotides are TGTGCCAGCAGCTCGAGGACAGGGAGGGACAATGAGCAGTTCTTC. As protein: CASSSRTGRDNEQFF.